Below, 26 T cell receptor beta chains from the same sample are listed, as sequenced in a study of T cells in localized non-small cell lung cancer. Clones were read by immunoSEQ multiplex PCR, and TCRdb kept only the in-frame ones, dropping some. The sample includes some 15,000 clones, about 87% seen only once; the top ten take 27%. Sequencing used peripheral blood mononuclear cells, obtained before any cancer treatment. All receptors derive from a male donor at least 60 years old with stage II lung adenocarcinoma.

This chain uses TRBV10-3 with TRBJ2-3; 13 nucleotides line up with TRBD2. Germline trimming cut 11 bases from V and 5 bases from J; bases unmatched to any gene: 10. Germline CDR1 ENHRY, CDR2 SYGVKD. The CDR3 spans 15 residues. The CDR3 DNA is TGTGCCTGCGGACTAGCGGGAGTAAGAGGAGATACGCAGTATTTT. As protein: CACGLAGVRGDTQYF.

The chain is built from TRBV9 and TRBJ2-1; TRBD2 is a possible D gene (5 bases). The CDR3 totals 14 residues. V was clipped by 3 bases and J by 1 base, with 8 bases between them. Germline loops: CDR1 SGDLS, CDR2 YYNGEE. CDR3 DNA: TGTGCCAGCAGCGCGGGGAGTTCCTACAATGAGCAGTTCTTC. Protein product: CASSAGSSYNEQFF.

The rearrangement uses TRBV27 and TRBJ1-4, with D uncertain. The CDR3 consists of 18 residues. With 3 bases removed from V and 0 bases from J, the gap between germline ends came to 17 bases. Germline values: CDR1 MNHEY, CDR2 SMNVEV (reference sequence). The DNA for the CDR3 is TGTGCCAGCAGTTTGATCGGGGTTAAGCCCGCAACTAATGAAAAACTGTTTTTT. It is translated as CASSLIGVKPATNEKLFF.

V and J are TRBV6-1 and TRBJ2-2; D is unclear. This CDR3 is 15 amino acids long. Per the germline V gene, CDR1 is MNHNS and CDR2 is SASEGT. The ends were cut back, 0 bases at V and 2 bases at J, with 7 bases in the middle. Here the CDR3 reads CASSEAAGNTGELFF. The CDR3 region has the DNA TGTGCCAGCAGTGAAGCAGCCGGAAACACCGGGGAGCTGTTTTTT.

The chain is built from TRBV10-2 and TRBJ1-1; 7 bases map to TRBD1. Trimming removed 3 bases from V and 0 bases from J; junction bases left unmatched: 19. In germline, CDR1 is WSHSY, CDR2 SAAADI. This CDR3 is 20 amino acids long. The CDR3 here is CASSDRGQGDHLAMNTEAFF. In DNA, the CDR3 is TGCGCCAGCAGTGATAGGGGCCAGGGGGATCATTTGGCCATGAACACTGAAGCTTTCTTT.

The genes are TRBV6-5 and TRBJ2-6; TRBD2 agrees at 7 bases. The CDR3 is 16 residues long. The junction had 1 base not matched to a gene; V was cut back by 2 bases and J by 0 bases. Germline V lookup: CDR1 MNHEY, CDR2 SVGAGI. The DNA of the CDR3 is TGTGCCAGCAGTTACCGGACTAGCTCTGGGGCCAACGTCCTGACTTTC. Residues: CASSYRTSSGANVLTF.

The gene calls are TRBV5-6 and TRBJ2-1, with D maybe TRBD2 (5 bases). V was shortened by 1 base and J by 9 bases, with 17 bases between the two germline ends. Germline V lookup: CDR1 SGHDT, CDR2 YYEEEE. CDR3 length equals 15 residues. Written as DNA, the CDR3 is TGTGCCAGCAGCTTGCGCCCTAGAGGGTTCATTGAGCAGTTCTTC. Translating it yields CASSLRPRGFIEQFF. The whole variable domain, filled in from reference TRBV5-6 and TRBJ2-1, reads DAGVTQSPTHLIKTRGQQVTLRCSPKSGHDTVSWYQQALGQGPQFIFQYYEEEERQRGNFPDRFSGHQFPNYSSELNVNALLLGDSALYLCASSLRPRGFIEQFFGPGTRLTVL.

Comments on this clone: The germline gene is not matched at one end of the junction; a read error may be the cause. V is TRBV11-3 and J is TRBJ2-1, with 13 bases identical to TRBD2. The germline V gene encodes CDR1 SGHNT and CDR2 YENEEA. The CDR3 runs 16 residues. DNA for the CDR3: TGTGCCAGCAGCCTAGAAACTAGCGGGAGGGGGAATGAGCAGTTCTTC. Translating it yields CASSLETSGRGNEQFF.

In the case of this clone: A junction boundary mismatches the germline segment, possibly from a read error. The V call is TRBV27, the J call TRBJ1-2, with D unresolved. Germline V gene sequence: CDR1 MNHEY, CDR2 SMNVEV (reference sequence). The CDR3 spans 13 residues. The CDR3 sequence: CANSISPNYGYTF. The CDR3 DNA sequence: TGTGCCAACAGTATATCACCTAACTATGGCTACACCTTC.

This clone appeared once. CDR3 protein: CASSVVDDRAGNTIYF. In DNA, the CDR3 is TGTGCCAGCAGCGTAGTAGACGACAGGGCTGGAAACACCATATATTTT. The V gene is TRBV9, the J gene TRBJ1-3, with 7 positions matching TRBD1. Trimming cost V 0 bases and J 2 bases; bases outside gene matches: 5. The CDR3 consists of 16 residues. Germline V gene sequence: CDR1 SGDLS, CDR2 YYNGEE.

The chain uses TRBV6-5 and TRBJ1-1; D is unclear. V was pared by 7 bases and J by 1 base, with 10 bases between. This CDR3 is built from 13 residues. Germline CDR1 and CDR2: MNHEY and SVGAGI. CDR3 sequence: CASMRQTNTEAFF. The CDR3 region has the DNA TGTGCCAGCATGAGACAAACGAACACTGAAGCTTTCTTT.

CDR3 DNA sequence: TGTGCCAGCAGCTTGGAGGGGAACTATGGCTACACCTTC. Translated: CASSLEGNYGYTF. This chain links TRBV5-5 with TRBJ1-2; weak D call: TRBD1 (5 bases). Germline assignment: CDR1 SGHKS and CDR2 YYEKEE (reference sequence). Trimming removed 0 bases at V and 2 bases at J, with 5 bases between. This CDR3 is built from 13 residues.

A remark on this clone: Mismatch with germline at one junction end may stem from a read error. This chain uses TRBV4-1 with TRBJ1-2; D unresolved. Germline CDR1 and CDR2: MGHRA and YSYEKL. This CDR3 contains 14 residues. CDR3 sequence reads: CASGQDRLTGDYTF. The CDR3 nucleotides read TGCGCCAGCGGCCAAGATAGGTTAACCGGGGACTACACCTTC.

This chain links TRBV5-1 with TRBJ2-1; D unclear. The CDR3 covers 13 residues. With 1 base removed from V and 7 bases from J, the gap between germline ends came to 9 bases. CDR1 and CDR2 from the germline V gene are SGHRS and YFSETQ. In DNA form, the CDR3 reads TGCGCCAGCAGCTTGATTCCTAGTAATGAGCAGTTCTTC. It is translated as CASSLIPSNEQFF.

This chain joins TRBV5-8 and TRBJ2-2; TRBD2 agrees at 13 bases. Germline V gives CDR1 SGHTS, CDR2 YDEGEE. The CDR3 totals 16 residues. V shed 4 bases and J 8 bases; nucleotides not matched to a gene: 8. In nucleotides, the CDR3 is TGTGCCAGCAGCCCCGGACTAGCGGGAGTTATGGGGGAGCTGTTTTTT. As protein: CASSPGLAGVMGELFF.

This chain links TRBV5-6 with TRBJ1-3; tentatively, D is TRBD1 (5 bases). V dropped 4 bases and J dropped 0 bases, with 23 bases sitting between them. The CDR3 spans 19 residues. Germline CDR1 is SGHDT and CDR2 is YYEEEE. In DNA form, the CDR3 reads TGTGCCAGCAGCCTGTGGACATTCTCCCTGGGGAGCTCTGGAAACACCATATATTTT. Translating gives CASSLWTFSLGSSGNTIYF. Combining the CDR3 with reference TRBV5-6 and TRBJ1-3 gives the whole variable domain DAGVTQSPTHLIKTRGQQVTLRCSPKSGHDTVSWYQQALGQGPQFIFQYYEEEERQRGNFPDRFSGHQFPNYSSELNVNALLLGDSALYLCASSLWTFSLGSSGNTIYFGEGSWLTVV.

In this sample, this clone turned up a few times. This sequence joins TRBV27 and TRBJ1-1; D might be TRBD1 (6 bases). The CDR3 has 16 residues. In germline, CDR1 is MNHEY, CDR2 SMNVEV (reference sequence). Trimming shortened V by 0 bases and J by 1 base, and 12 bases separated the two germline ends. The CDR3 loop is CASSLSGASGNTEAFF. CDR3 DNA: TGTGCCAGCAGTTTATCGGGGGCTAGCGGGAACACTGAAGCTTTCTTT.

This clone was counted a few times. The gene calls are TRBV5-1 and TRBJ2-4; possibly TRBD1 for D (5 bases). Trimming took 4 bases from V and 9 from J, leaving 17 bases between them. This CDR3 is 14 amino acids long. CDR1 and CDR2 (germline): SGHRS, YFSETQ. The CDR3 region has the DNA TGCGCCAGCAGCCAGTCGACAGCCCGGAGCATTCAGTACTTC. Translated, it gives CASSQSTARSIQYF.

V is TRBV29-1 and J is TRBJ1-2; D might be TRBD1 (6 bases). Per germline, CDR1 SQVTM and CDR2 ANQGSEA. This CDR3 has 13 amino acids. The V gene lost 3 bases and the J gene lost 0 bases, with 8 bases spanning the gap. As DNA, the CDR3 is TGCAGCGTTGAGGCAGGGGCTAACTATGGCTACACCTTC. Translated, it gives CSVEAGANYGYTF.

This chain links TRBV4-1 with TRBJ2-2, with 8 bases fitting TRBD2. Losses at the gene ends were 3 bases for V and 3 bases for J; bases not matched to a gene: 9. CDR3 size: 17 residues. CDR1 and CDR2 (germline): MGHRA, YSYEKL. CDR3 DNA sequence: TGCGCCAGCAGCCATCCCCGGGGGGGGCTAGACACCGGGGAGCTGTTTTTT. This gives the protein CASSHPRGGLDTGELFF.

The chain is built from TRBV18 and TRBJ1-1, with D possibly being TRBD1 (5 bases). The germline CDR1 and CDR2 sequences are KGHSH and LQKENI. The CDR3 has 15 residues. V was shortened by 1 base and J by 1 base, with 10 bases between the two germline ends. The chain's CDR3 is CASSPQNQGNTEAFF. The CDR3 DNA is TGTGCCAGCTCACCACAAAACCAGGGGAACACTGAAGCTTTCTTT.

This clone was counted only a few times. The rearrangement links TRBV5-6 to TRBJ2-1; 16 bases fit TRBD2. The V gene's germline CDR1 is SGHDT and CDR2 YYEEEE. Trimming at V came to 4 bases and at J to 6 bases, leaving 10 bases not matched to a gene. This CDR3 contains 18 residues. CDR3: CASSPGLAGGPWSNEQFF. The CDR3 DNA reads TGTGCCAGCAGCCCGGGACTAGCGGGAGGGCCGTGGAGCAATGAGCAGTTCTTC.

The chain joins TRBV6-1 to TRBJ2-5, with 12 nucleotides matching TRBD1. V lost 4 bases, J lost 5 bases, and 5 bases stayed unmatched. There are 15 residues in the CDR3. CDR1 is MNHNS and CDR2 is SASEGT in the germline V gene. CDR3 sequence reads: CASSVGDRGQETQYF. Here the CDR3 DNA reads TGTGCCAGCAGTGTCGGGGACAGGGGGCAGGAGACCCAGTACTTC.

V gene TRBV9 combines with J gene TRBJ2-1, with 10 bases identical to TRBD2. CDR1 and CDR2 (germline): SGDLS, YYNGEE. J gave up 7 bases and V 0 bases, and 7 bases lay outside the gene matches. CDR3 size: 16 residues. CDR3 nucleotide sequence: TGTGCCAGCAGCGTAGACCTAGCGGGAGTGTTTAATGAGCAGTTCTTC. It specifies CASSVDLAGVFNEQFF.

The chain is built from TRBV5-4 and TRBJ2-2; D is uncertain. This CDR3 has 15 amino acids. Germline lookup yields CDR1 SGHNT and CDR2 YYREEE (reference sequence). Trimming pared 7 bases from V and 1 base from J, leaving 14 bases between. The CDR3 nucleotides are TGTGCCAGCTCGATCGGCGCAGGGAACACCGGGGAGCTGTTTTTT. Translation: CASSIGAGNTGELFF.

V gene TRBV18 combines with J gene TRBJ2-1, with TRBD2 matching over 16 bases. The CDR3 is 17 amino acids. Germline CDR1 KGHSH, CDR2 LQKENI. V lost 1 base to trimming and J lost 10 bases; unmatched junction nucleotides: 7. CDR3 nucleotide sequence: TGTGCCAGCTCACCACGCTCCCCGGGACTAGCGGGAGGGGAGCAGTTCTTC. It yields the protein CASSPRSPGLAGGEQFF.